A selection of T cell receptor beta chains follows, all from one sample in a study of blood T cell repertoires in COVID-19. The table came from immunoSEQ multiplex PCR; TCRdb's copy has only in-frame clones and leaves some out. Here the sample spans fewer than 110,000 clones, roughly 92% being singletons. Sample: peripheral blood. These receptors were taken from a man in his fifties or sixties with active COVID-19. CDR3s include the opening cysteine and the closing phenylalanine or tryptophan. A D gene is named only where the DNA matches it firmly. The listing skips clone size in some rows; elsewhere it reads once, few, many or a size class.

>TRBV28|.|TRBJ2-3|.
CATPGLREDTQYF
TGTGCCACCCCAGGTCTCCGGGAGGATACGCAGTATTTT
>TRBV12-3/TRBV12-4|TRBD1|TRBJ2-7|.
CASSLDRGSEQYF
TGTGCCAGCAGTCTTGACAGGGGATCCGAGCAGTACTTC
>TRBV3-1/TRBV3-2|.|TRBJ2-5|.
CASSQDPTQETQYF
TGTGCCAGCAGCCAAGACCCTACCCAAGAGACCCAGTACTTC
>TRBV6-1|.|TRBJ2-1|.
CASSEVLLEQFF
TGTGCCAGCAGTGAAGTTTTACTGGAGCAGTTCTTC
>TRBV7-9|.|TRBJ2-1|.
CASSFQDSYNEQFF
TGTGCCAGCAGCTTCCAGGACTCCTACAATGAGCAGTTCTTC
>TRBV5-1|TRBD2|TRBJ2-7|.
CASSPSGGPYEQYF
TGCGCCAGCAGCCCTAGCGGGGGTCCCTACGAGCAGTACTTC
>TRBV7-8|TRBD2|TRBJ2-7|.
CASSLVRPSGSNEQYF
TGTGCCAGCAGCTTAGTCAGGCCTAGCGGGAGTAACGAGCAGTACTTC
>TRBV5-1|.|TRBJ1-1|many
CASSSGQPNTEAFF
TGCGCCAGCAGCTCCGGACAGCCCAACACTGAAGCTTTCTTT
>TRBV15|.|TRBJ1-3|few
CATSRDAGSSGNTIYF
TGTGCCACCAGCAGAGATGCGGGAAGCTCTGGAAACACCATATATTTT
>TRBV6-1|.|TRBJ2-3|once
CASSEEVGGFTDTQYF
TGTGCCAGCAGTGAGGAGGTCGGTGGTTTTACAGATACGCAGTATTTT
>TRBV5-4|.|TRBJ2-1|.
CASSFKPGQQFF
TGTGCCAGCAGCTTTAAGCCGGGACAACAGTTCTTC
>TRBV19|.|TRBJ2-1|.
CASSIEPRGSYNEQFF
TGTGCCAGTAGTATAGAACCCAGGGGATCCTACAATGAGCAGTTCTTC
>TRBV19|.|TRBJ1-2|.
CATSLGSLEGYTF
TGTGCCACCTCCCTAGGCAGCTTGGAGGGCTACACCTTC
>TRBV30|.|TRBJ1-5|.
CAWSHTESNQPQHF
TGTGCCTGGAGCCACACGGAGAGTAATCAACCCCAGCATTTT
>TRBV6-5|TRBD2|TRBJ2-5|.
CASSTSGDLRTQYF
TGTGCCAGCAGTACTAGCGGGGACCTCCGGACCCAGTACTTC
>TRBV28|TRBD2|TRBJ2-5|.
CASSSPLSGRAPETQYF
TGTGCCAGCAGTTCCCCTCTTAGCGGGAGGGCCCCAGAGACCCAGTACTTC
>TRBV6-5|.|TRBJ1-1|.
CASRTRLNTEAFF
TGTGCCAGCAGAACCAGATTGAACACTGAAGCTTTCTTT
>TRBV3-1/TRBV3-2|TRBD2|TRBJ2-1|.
CASSQAGLAVYNEQFF
TGTGCCAGCAGCCAAGCGGGACTAGCGGTCTACAATGAGCAGTTCTTC
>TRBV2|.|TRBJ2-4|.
CASGRETLTKNIQYF
TGTGCCAGCGGGAGAGAGACCTTAACCAAAAACATTCAGTACTTC
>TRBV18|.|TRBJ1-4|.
CASSWTADTGRVLFF
TGTGCCAGCTCCTGGACAGCGGACACTGGTCGTGTACTGTTTTTT
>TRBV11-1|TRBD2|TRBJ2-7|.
CASSLTTSGSRDEQYF
TGTGCCAGCAGCTTAACGACTAGCGGGAGTCGGGACGAGCAGTACTTC
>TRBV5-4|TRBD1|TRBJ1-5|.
CASSLGDRDGQPQHF
TGTGCCAGCAGCTTGGGGGACAGGGACGGTCAGCCCCAGCATTTT
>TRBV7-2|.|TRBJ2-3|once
CASSLRSRGLTDTQYF
TGTGCCAGCAGCTTACGGTCTCGCGGCCTCACAGATACGCAGTATTTT
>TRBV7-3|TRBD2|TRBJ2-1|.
CASSPHGTSGYNEQFF
TGTGCCAGCAGCCCCCATGGGACTAGCGGCTACAATGAGCAGTTCTTC
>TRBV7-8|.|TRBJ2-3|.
CASSLVLPRNTDTQYF
TGTGCCAGCAGCTTAGTTCTTCCTAGAAACACAGATACGCAGTATTTT
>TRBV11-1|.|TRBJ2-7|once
CASSLGSGAWYEQYF
TGTGCCAGCAGCTTAGGTTCCGGTGCATGGTACGAGCAGTACTTC
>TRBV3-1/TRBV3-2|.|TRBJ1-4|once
CASSQYAEVEKLFF
TGTGCCAGCAGCCAGTATGCTGAGGTTGAAAAACTGTTTTTT
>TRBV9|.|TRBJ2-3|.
CASSVLDSREDTQYF
TGTGCCAGCAGCGTACTTGACTCCAGGGAAGATACGCAGTATTTT
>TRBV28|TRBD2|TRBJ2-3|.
CASSPTTLAASTDTQYF
TGTGCCAGCAGTCCGACCACTCTAGCGGCTAGCACAGATACGCAGTATTTT
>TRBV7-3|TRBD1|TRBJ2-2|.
CASSADRVANTGELFF
TGTGCCAGCAGCGCCGACAGGGTCGCGAACACCGGGGAGCTGTTTTTT
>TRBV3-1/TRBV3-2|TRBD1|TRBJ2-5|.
CASSQDYPGTGGRETQYF
TGTGCCAGCAGCCAAGATTACCCTGGGACAGGGGGTCGAGAGACCCAGTACTTC
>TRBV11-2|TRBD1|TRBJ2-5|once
CASSSGQGRTQYF
TGTGCCAGCAGCTCTGGACAGGGGAGGACCCAGTACTTC
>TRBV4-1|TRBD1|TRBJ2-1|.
CASKKGTGNNEQFF
TGCGCCAGCAAGAAAGGGACAGGGAATAATGAGCAGTTCTTC
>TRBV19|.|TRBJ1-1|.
CASSTLNMNTEAFF
TGTGCCAGTAGCACGCTAAATATGAACACTGAAGCTTTCTTT
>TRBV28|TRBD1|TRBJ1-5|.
CASSLGGGTGGGQPQHF
TGTGCCAGCAGTTTAGGGGGCGGGACAGGGGGTGGTCAGCCCCAGCATTTT
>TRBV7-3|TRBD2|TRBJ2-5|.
CASSLTGRERGETQYF
TGTGCCAGCAGCTTAACAGGGCGGGAGCGGGGAGAGACCCAGTACTTC
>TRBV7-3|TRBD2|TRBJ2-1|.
CASSSGDTGGPYNEQFF
TGTGCCAGCAGCTCCGGCGACACGGGAGGGCCCTACAATGAGCAGTTCTTC
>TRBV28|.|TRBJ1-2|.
CASSLYRGGYGYTF
TGTGCCAGCAGTTTGTATAGGGGAGGCTATGGCTACACCTTC
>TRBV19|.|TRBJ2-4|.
CASSPPLGSQGNIQYF
TGTGCCAGTAGTCCCCCCCTAGGTAGCCAGGGAAACATTCAGTACTTC
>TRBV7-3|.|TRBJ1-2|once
CASGDSYGYTF
TGTGCCAGCGGAGACAGCTATGGCTACACCTTC
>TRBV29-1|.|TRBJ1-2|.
CSVDTSNYGYTF
TGCAGCGTAGACACTTCTAACTATGGCTACACCTTC
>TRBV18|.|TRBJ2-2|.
CASSPGGSNTGELFF
TGTGCCAGCTCACCTGGGGGGTCGAACACCGGGGAGCTGTTTTTT
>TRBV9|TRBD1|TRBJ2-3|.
CASSLPGQSTDTQYF
TGTGCCAGCAGCTTACCGGGACAGAGCACAGATACGCAGTATTTT
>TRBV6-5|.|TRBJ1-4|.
CASRAASHNEKLFF
TGTGCCAGCAGGGCTGCCAGTCATAATGAAAAACTGTTTTTT
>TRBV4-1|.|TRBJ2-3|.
CASSRFLDSPDTQYF
TGCGCCAGCAGCCGCTTCTTGGACAGTCCAGATACGCAGTATTTT
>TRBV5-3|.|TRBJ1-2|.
CARSLGRHREDYGYTF
TGTGCCAGAAGCTTGGGTCGACACCGGGAGGACTATGGCTACACCTTC
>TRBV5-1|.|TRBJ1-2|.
CASSYRGAAGGYTF
TGCGCCAGCAGCTACCGGGGGGCTGCGGGTGGCTACACCTTC
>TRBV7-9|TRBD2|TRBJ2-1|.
CASSPGTNLGKFF
TGTGCCAGCAGCCCAGGGACTAACCTGGGAAAGTTCTTC
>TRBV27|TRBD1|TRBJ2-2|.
CASSLFGQGVMVTGELFF
TGTGCCAGCAGTTTATTTGGACAGGGGGTTATGGTCACCGGGGAGCTGTTTTTT
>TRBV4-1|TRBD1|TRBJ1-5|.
CASSHGTGGVLGNQPQHF
TGCGCCAGCAGCCACGGGACAGGGGGCGTTTTAGGAAATCAGCCCCAGCATTTT
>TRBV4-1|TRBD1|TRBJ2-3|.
CASSPGQGDITDTQYF
TGCGCCAGCAGCCCGGGACAGGGGGATATCACAGATACGCAGTATTTT
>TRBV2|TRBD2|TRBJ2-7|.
CARGTSGSYEQYF
TGTGCCAGAGGAACTAGCGGGTCCTACGAGCAGTACTTC
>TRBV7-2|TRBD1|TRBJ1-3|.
CASSRDRAGNTIYF
TGTGCCAGCAGCCGGGACAGGGCTGGAAACACCATATATTTT
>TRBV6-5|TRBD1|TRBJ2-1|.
CASQAARQGLNEQFF
TGTGCCAGCCAGGCGGCTAGACAGGGCCTCAATGAGCAGTTCTTC
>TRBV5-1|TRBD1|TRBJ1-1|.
CASSLEGQVAEAFF
TGCGCCAGCAGCTTGGAGGGACAGGTCGCTGAAGCTTTCTTT
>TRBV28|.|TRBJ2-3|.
CASSYPTGPTRHDTDTQYF
TGTGCCAGCAGTTACCCGACAGGCCCGACCCGACACGACACAGATACGCAGTATTTT
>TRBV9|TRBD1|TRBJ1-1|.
CASSARPRQGMNTEAFF
TGTGCCAGCAGCGCCCGGCCCCGACAGGGCATGAACACTGAAGCTTTCTTT
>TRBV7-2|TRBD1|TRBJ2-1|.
CASSLAGSTGGYNEQFF
TGTGCCAGCAGCTTAGCGGGTTCGACAGGGGGCTACAATGAGCAGTTCTTC
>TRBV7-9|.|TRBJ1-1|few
CASSLNNRDSEAFF
TGTGCCAGCAGCTTAAACAATAGGGACTCTGAAGCTTTCTTT
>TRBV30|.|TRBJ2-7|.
CAWSVSLYEQYF
TGTGCCTGGAGTGTATCCCTTTACGAGCAGTACTTC